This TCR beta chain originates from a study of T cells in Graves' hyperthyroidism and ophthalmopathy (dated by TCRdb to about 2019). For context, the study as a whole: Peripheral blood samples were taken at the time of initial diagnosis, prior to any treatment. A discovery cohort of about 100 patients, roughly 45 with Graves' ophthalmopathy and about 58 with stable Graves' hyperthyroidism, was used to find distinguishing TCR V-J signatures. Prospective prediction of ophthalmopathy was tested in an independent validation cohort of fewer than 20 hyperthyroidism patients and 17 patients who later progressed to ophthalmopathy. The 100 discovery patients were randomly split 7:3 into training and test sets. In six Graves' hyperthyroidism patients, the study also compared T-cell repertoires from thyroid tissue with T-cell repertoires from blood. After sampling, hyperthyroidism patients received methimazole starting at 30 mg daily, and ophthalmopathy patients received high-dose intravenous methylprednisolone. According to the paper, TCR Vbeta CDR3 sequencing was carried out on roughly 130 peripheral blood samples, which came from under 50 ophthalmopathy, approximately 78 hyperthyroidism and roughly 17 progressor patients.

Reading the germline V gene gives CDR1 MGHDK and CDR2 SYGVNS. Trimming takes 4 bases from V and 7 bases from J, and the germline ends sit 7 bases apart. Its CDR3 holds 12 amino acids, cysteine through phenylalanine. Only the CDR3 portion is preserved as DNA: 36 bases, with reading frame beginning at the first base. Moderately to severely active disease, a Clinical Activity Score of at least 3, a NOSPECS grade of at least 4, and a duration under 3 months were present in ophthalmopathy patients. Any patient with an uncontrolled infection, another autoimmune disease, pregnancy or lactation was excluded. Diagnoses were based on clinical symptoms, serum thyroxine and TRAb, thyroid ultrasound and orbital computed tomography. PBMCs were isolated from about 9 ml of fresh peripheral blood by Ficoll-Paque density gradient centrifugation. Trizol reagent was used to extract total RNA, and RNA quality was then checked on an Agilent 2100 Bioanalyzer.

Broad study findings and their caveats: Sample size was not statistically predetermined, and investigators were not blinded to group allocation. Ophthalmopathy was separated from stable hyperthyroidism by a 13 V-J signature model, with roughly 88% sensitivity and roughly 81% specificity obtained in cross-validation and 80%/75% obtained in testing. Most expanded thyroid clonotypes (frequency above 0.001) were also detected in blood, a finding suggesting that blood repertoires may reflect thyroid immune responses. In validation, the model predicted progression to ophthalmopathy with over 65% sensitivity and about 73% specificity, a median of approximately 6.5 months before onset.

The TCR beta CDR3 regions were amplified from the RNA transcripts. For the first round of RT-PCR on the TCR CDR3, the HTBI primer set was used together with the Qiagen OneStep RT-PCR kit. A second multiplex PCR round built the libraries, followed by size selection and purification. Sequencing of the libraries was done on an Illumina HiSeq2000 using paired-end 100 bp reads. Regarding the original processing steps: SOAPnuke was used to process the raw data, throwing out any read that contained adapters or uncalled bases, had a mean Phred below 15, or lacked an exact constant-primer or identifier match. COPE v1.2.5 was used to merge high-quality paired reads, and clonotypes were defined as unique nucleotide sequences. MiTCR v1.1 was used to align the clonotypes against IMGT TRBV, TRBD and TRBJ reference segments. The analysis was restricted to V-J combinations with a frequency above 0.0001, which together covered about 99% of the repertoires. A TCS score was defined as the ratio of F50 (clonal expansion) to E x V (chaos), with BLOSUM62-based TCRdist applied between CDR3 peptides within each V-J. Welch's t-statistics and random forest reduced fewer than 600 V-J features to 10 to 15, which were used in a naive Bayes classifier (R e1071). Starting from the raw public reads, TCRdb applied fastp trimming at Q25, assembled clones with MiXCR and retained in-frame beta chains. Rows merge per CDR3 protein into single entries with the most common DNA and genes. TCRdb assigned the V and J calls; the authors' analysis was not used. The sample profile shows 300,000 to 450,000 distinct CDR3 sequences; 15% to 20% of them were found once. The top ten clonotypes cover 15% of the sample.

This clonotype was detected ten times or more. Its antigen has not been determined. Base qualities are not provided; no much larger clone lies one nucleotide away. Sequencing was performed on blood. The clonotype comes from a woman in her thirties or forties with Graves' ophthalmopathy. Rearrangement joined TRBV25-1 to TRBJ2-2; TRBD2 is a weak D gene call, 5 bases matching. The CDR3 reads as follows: CASSGRNGELFF. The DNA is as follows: TGTGCCAGCAGTGGGAGGAACGGGGAGCTGTTTTTT.